One sample yielded the 24 T cell receptor beta chains listed below, sequenced in a study of blood T cell repertoires in COVID-19. Sequencing was performed with immunoSEQ multiplex PCR; in TCRdb, only in-frame clones are kept and a portion is missing. The sample holds under 100,000 clones, 81% seen once. Sequencing was done on a sample of peripheral blood. These receptors were obtained from an elderly man with active or convalescent COVID-19.

This clone has more than one count but fewer than ten. V gene TRBV15 combines with J gene TRBJ2-1, with TRBD1 identical over 7 bases. The CDR3 spans 15 residues. V shed 1 base, J shed 6 bases, and the junction held 6 bases outside the gene matches. CDR1 LNHNV and CDR2 YYDKDF come from the germline V gene (reference sequence). CDR3 amino acids: CATSRVRQGSNEQFF. CDR3 DNA: TGTGCCACCAGCAGAGTCAGACAGGGCTCCAATGAGCAGTTCTTC.

The chain is built from TRBV7-9 and TRBJ1-2; TRBD1 matches 10 bases. V lost 4 bases and J lost 4; bases outside the gene matches: 3. The CDR3 loop spans 14 amino acids. Per the germline V gene, CDR1 is SEHNR and CDR2 is FQNEAQ (reference sequence). CDR3 nucleotides: TGTGCCAGCAGCTCGACAGGGGGCAGCTATGGCTACACCTTC. This translates into CASSSTGGSYGYTF.

The chain combines TRBV9 with TRBJ1-4; 9 bases are shared with TRBD1. J was trimmed by 10 bases and V by 1 base; bases with no gene match: 5. The germline CDR1 and CDR2 sequences are SGDLS and YYNGEE. The CDR3 consists of 14 residues. The CDR3 region is CASSVTEDRGKLFF. The CDR3, as DNA: TGTGCCAGCAGCGTAACCGAGGACAGGGGAAAACTGTTTTTT. Looking up the rest from reference TRBV9 and TRBJ1-4 gives the full variable domain: DSGVTQTPKHLITATGQRVTLRCSPRSGDLSVYWYQQSLDQGLQFLIQYYNGEERAKGNILERFSAQQFPDLHSELNLSSLELGDSALYFCASSVTEDRGKLFFGSGTQLSVL.

This clone has a handful of counts. J is TRBJ1-3 and V is TRBV6-5, with D tentatively TRBD1 (5 bases). This CDR3 is 15 amino acids long. Germline V gene sequence: CDR1 MNHEY, CDR2 SVGAGI. V lost 8 bases and J 2 bases, leaving 16 bases between the germline ends. CDR3 DNA sequence: TGTGCCAGCCGAGAACACATAGGGGCTGGAAACACCATATATTTT. Its protein product is CASREHIGAGNTIYF.

A few counts support this clone. The chain couples TRBV15 to TRBJ1-4; TRBD1 matches 7 bases. The CDR3 consists of 14 residues. Germline CDR1 reads LNHNV; CDR2 reads YYDKDF (reference sequence). V shed 6 bases and J 6 bases; nucleotides not matched to a gene: 7. CDR3 loop: CATRRQGGDEKLFF. The CDR3 DNA reads TGTGCCACCAGGCGGCAGGGGGGTGATGAAAAACTGTTTTTT.

The V and J genes are TRBV15 and TRBJ2-5; D perhaps matches TRBD1 (7 bases). Trimming shortened V by 1 base and J by 7 bases, and 16 bases separated the two germline ends. Germline V gene sequence: CDR1 LNHNV, CDR2 YYDKDF (reference sequence). The CDR3 has 15 residues. The CDR3 here is CATSRGGQEGLTQYF. In DNA form, the CDR3 reads TGTGCCACCAGCAGAGGTGGACAGGAGGGCTTGACCCAGTACTTC. The full variable domain, its missing parts supplied by reference TRBV15 and TRBJ2-5, is DAMVIQNPRYQVTQFGKPVTLSCSQTLNHNVMYWYQQKSSQAPKLLFHYYDKDFNNEADTPDNFQSRRPNTSFCFLDIRSPGLGDTAMYLCATSRGGQEGLTQYFGPGTRLLVL.

The chain joins TRBV19 to TRBJ2-5, with 12 bases identical to TRBD2. Germline V gene sequence: CDR1 LNHDA, CDR2 SQIVND (reference sequence). The CDR3 extends over 16 amino acids. The V segment lost 4 bases and the J segment 5 bases; nucleotides outside the gene matches: 8. CDR3 in DNA: TGTGCCAGTAGTAGGCTAGCGGGGGGGCAAGGCGAGACCCAGTACTTC. Amino acid sequence: CASSRLAGGQGETQYF.

CDR3 bases: TGTGCCAGCAGCGTCAGAGGGCAGGGGTCAGATACGCAGTATTTT. This encodes CASSVRGQGSDTQYF. The chain joins TRBV3-1 (or the pseudogene TRBV3-2) to TRBJ2-3; perhaps TRBD1 as D (6 bases). With 5 bases removed from V and 4 bases from J, the gap between germline ends came to 16 bases. This CDR3 is built from 15 residues. Germline V gives CDR1 LGHDT, CDR2 YNNKEL (reference sequence).

This chain uses TRBV4-1 with TRBJ2-4, with no clear D. The CDR3 has 17 amino acids. Germline values: CDR1 MGHRA, CDR2 YSYEKL. Trimming removed 0 bases at V and 1 base at J, with 13 bases between. As DNA, the CDR3 is TGCGCCAGCAGCCAAGATATAGCAGTCTCGGCCAAAAACATTCAGTACTTC. Translating it yields CASSQDIAVSAKNIQYF.

The rearrangement joins TRBV6-5 to TRBJ1-2; no firm D call. There are 12 residues in the CDR3. CDR1 MNHEY and CDR2 SVGAGI come from the germline V gene. V was trimmed by 10 bases and J by 4 bases, leaving 13 bases between them. The CDR3 bases are TGTGCCACTCAAACAGTCCTCTATGGCTACACCTTC. Protein sequence: CATQTVLYGYTF.

This chain joins TRBV6-2 or TRBV6-3 and TRBJ1-5; tentative D call: TRBD1 (5 bases). This CDR3 contains 14 residues. Germline V gene sequence: CDR1 MNHEY, CDR2 SVGEGT. Trimming stripped 5 bases from V and 6 bases from J, with 14 bases between. CDR3 bases: TGTGCCAGCAGTCGCTCGGGGGTGGGTCAGCCCCAGCATTTT. Amino acid sequence: CASSRSGVGQPQHF.

This clone was picked up one time. The chain recombines TRBV19 with TRBJ1-5; possible D gene TRBD1, 5 bases. Germline V gene lookup returns CDR1 LNHDA and CDR2 SQIVND (reference sequence). The germline V and J ends were trimmed by 5 bases and 9 bases, with 11 bases remaining between them. The CDR3 totals 12 residues. This CDR3 is CASSAGDWPQHF. For the CDR3, the DNA is TGTGCCAGTAGTGCCGGGGACTGGCCCCAGCATTTT.

V gene TRBV11-3 combines with J gene TRBJ2-7; a possible D gene is TRBD1 (5 bases). Germline CDR1 SGHNT, CDR2 YENEEA. The CDR3 is 13 residues long. V was clipped by 8 bases and J by 2 bases, with 13 bases between them. The CDR3, as DNA: TGTGCCAGCTGGGGTGGGGCGACCTACGAGCAGTACTTC. Residues: CASWGGATYEQYF.

The chain recombines TRBV2 with TRBJ1-1; 8 bases are shared with TRBD1. V gave up 8 bases and J gave up 3 bases; unmatched junction bases: 5. The germline gives CDR1 SNHLY, CDR2 FYNNEI. The length of the CDR3 is 13 residues. CDR3 region: CASGQGIDTEAFF. The CDR3 nucleotides are TGTGCCAGCGGACAGGGTATCGACACTGAAGCTTTCTTT.

The chain has TRBV5-8 and TRBJ1-6; possible D gene TRBD1, 5 bases. This CDR3 has 14 amino acids. V was clipped by 4 bases and J by 6 bases, with 11 bases between them. Germline V lookup: CDR1 SGHTS, CDR2 YDEGEE. The CDR3 reads CASSLGHLNSPLHF. The CDR3, as DNA: TGTGCCAGCAGCCTTGGACACCTTAATTCACCCCTCCACTTT.

The V call is TRBV6-5, the J call TRBJ1-2, with D possibly being TRBD1 (6 bases). Germline CDR1 is MNHEY and CDR2 is SVGAGI. The CDR3 length is 14 residues. Trimming cost V 8 bases and J 0 bases, with 13 bases left between them. The CDR3 sequence: CASGKTGTNYGYTF. The CDR3 DNA is TGTGCCAGCGGGAAGACAGGCACTAACTATGGCTACACCTTC.

V gene TRBV18 combines with J gene TRBJ2-3; perhaps TRBD2 as D (5 bases). The CDR3 is 15 amino acids. CDR1 and CDR2 (germline): KGHSH, LQKENI. V was clipped by 3 bases and J by 4 bases, with 14 bases between them. The CDR3 coding sequence is TGTGCCAGCTCACCCTTGAATCCCGGGGCAGATACGCAGTATTTT. Amino acids: CASSPLNPGADTQYF.

This rearrangement joins TRBV7-2 to TRBJ2-3; 12 bases align to TRBD2. V was clipped by 6 bases and J by 2 bases; unmatched bases: 6. The germline V gene has CDR1 SGHTA and CDR2 FQGNSA. The CDR3 is made up of 16 amino acids. The DNA for the CDR3 is TGTGCCAGCAGACAAGGACTAGCGGGGACCACAGATACGCAGTATTTT. This codes for CASRQGLAGTTDTQYF.

The J gene is TRBJ1-2, the V gene TRBV5-1; TRBD1 might be the D (5 bases). Looked up from germline, CDR1 is SGHRS and CDR2 is YFSETQ. This CDR3 region has 15 residues. V shed 3 bases and J shed 3 bases, with 15 bases lying between them. The CDR3 region is CASSSSGRGDYGYTF. The DNA of the CDR3 is TGCGCCAGCAGCTCCTCTGGACGGGGGGACTATGGCTACACCTTC.

This clone turned up a few times. V gene TRBV19 combines with J gene TRBJ2-7; maybe TRBD1 (6 bases). Germline V gene lookup returns CDR1 LNHDA and CDR2 SQIVND (reference sequence). The CDR3 runs to 11 residues. Trimming pared 9 bases from V and 6 bases from J, leaving 12 bases between. CDR3 protein: CASRRGTEQYF. The CDR3 DNA follows: TGTGCCAGCCGCAGGGGAACCGAGCAGTACTTC.

The V call is TRBV7-8, the J call TRBJ1-1; possibly TRBD1 for D (6 bases). Trimming took off 5 bases at V and 1 base at J, with 14 bases between the two ends. Germline CDR1 and CDR2: SGHVS and FQNEAQ. CDR3 size: 15 residues. The CDR3 spells CASSGYRTANTEAFF. The CDR3 DNA sequence: TGTGCCAGCAGCGGTTACCGGACAGCGAACACTGAAGCTTTCTTT.

A note on this clone: The sample has other DNA sequences that encode this CDR3 too. The genes are TRBV5-1 and TRBJ2-7, with 11 bases matching TRBD1. The germline V gene has CDR1 SGHRS and CDR2 YFSETQ. The CDR3 is 14 amino acids. Trimming took 4 bases from V and 4 from J; bases not matched to a gene: 4. CDR3 protein: CASSTGQGAYEQYF. In DNA form, the CDR3 reads TGCGCCAGCAGCACCGGACAGGGGGCTTACGAGCAGTACTTC.

V gene TRBV5-4 combines with J gene TRBJ1-2; D is unresolved. This CDR3 has 11 amino acids. The germline V gene has CDR1 SGHNT and CDR2 YYREEE (reference sequence). V was pared by 2 bases and J by 4 bases, with 3 bases between. In nucleotides, the CDR3 is TGTGCCAGCAGCTTCTCCTATGGCTACACCTTC. This codes for CASSFSYGYTF.

The chain has TRBV6-4 and TRBJ2-3; D unresolved. V lost 2 bases, J lost 4 bases, and 10 bases lay in between. This CDR3 contains 14 residues. Looked up from germline, CDR1 is MRHNA and CDR2 is SNTAGT. CDR3 in DNA: TGTGCCAGCAGTGACGTGGGCTCGGCAGATACGCAGTATTTT. Translation: CASSDVGSADTQYF.